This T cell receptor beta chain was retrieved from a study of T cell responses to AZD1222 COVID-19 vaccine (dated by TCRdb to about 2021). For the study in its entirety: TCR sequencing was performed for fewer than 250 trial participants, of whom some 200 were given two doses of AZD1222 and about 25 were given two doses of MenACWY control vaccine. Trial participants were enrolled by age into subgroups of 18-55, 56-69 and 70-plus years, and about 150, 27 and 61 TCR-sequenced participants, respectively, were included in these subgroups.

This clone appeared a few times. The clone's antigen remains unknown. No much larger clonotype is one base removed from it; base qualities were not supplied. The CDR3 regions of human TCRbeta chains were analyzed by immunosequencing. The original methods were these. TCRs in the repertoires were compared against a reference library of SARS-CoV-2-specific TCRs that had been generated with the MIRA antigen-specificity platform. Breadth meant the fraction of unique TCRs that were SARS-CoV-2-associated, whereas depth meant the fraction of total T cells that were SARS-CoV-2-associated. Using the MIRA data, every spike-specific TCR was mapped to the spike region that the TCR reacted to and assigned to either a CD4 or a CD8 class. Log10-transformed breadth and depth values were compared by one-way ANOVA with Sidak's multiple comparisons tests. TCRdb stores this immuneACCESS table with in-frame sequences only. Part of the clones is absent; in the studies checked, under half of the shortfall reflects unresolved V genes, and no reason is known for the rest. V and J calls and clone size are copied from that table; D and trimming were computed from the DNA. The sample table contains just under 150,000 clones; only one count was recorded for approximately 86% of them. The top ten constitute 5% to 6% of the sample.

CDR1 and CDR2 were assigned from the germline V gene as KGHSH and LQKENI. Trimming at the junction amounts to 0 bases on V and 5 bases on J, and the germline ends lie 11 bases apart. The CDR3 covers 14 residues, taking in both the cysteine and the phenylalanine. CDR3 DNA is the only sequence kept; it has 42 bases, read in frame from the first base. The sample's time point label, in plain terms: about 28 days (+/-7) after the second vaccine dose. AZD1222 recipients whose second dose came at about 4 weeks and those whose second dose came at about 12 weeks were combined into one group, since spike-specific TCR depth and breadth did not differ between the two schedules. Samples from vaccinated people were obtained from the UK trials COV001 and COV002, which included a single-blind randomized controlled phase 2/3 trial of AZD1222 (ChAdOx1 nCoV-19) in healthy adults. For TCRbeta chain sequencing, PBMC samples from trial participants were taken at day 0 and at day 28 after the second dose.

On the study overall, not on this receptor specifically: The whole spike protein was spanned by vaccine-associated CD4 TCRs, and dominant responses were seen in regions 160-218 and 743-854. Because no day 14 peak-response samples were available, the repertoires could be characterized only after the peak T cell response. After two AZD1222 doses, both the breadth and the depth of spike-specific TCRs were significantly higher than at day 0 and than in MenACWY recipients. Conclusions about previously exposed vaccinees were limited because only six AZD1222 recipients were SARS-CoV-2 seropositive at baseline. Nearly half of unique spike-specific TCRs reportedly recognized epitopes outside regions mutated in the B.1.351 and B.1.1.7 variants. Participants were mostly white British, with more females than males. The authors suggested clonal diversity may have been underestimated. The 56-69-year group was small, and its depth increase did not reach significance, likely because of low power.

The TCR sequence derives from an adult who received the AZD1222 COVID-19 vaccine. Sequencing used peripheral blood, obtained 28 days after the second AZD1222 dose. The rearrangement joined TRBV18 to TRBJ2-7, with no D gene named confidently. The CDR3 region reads CASSPPARPDEQYF. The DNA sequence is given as TGTGCCAGCTCACCACCGGCCAGGCCCGACGAGCAGTACTTC.